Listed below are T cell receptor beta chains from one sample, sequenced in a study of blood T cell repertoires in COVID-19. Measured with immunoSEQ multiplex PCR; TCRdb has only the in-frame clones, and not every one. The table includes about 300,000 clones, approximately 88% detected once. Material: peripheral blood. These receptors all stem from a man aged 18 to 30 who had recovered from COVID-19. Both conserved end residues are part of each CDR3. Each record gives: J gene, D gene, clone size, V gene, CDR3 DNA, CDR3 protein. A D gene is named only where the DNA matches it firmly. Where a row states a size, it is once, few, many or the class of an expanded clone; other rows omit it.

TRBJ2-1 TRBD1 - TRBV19 TGTGCCAGTAGCCGGACAGGGAGTGAGCAGTTCTTC CASSRTGSEQFF
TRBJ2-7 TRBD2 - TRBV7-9 TGTGCCAGCAGCTTAGGCGGGGGTTCCTACGAGCAGTACTTC CASSLGGGSYEQYF
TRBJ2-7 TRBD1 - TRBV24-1 TGTGCCACCGGCGGACAGGGAATTTACGAGCAGTACTTC CATGGQGIYEQYF
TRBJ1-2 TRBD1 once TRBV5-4 TGTGCCAGCAGCTCCTCATTAGGGACAGGGGACTATGGCTACACCTTC CASSSSLGTGDYGYTF
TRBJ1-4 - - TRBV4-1 TGCGCCAGCAGCCAACCGACAAGAGCTAATGAAAAACTGTTTTTT CASSQPTRANEKLFF
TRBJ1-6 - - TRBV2 TGTGCCAGCCTCACGGGGAGGTTGAGTTCACCCCTCCACTTT CASLTGRLSSPLHF
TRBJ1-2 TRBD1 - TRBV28 TGTGCCAGCTACCCAGGACAGGGGACGCCCGTTGGCTACACCTTC CASYPGQGTPVGYTF
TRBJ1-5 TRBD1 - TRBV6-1 TGTGCCAGCAGTGAAACAGGGGATCGGCCCCAGCATTTT CASSETGDRPQHF
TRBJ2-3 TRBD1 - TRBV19 TGTGCCAGTAGTATCCCGGGACAGGATACGCAGTATTTT CASSIPGQDTQYF
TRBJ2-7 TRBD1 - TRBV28 TGTGCCAGCAGTCTCTTTCGGGACAGAGACTACGAGCAGTACTTC CASSLFRDRDYEQYF
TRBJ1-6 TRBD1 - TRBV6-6 TGTGCCAGCAGTTACGGGACAGACTCACCCCTCCACTTT CASSYGTDSPLHF
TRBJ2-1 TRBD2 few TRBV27 TGTGCCAGCAGTTTATCGTTTGGTTTCGGACTAGCAAGTGAGCAGTTCTTC CASSLSFGFGLASEQFF
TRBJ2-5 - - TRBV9 TGTGCCAGCAGCGAACAACAAGAGACCCAGTACTTC CASSEQQETQYF
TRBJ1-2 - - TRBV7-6 TGTGCCAGCAGCTTAGGTTGGCCAGGCGAAAGTAACTATGGCTACACCTTC CASSLGWPGESNYGYTF
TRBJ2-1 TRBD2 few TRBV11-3 TGTGCCAGCAGCTCGGGACTAGCTATCAATGAGCAGTTCTTC CASSSGLAINEQFF
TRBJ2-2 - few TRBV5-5 TGTGCCAGCAGCTTGTGGGCCAGTGGGTCCGGGGAGCTGTTTTTT CASSLWASGSGELFF
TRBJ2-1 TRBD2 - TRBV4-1 TGCGCCAGCAGCCCCGGGGAGGGCCAATACAATGAGCAGTTCTTC CASSPGEGQYNEQFF
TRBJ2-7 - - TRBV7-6 TGTGCCAGCAGCTTAGCGGAGGCAGGCGCCTCCTACGAGCAGTACTTC CASSLAEAGASYEQYF
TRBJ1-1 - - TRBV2 TGTGCCAGTTATCGGTCGGGAATGAACACTGAAGCTTTCTTT CASYRSGMNTEAFF
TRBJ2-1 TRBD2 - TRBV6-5 TGTGCCAGCAGAGGGACTAGCGGATCCAATGAGCAGTTCTTC CASRGTSGSNEQFF
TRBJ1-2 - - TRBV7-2 TGTGCCAGCAGCTTAGCTCTACAGGGCTCCTATGGCTACACCTTC CASSLALQGSYGYTF
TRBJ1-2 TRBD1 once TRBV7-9 TGTGCCAGCAGCTTAGAGGGGACAGGGTACTATGGCTACACCTTC CASSLEGTGYYGYTF
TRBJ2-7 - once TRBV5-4 TGTGCCAGCAGCTTTTACGGGACCTACGAGCAGTACTTC CASSFYGTYEQYF
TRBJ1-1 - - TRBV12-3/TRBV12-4 TGTGCCAGCATCCAGGGGAGGGGGACTGAAGCTTTCTTT CASIQGRGTEAFF
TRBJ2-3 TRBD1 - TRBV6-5 TGTGCCAGCAGGGGCCGGGACAGGGGATGGGATACGCAGTATTTT CASRGRDRGWDTQYF
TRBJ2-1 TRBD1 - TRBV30 TGTGCCTGGTTACAGACCGGGACAGGGGTCTACAATGAGCAGTTCTTC CAWLQTGTGVYNEQFF
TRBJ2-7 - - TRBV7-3 TGTGCCAGCAGCTTATACCTCAGGGACGAGCAGTACTTC CASSLYLRDEQYF
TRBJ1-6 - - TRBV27 TGTGCCAGCAGTCGTACAGTATCCTATAATTCACCCCTCCACTTT CASSRTVSYNSPLHF
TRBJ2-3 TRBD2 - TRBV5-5 TGTGCCAGCAGCCTGCTAGCGGGAGTGGTAACAGATACGCAGTATTTT CASSLLAGVVTDTQYF
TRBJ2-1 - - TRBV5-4 TGTGCCAGCACCCCTTGGAAGGCTAGCTCCTACAATGAGCAGTTCTTC CASTPWKASSYNEQFF
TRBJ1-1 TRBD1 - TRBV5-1 TGCGCCAGCGGTAGTACAGGGGGTTCGTCTGAAGCTTTCTTT CASGSTGGSSEAFF
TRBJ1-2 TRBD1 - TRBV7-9 TGTGCCAGCAGCCCAATGCTGAGACAGGGGGAAGGCTACACCTTC CASSPMLRQGEGYTF
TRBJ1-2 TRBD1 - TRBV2 TGTGCCAGCCCCTTCGACAGGGACCATGGCTACACCTTC CASPFDRDHGYTF
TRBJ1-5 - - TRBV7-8 TGTGCCAGCAGCTTTGAGGGGACTGGGGGGGGAGCCCAGCATTTT CASSFEGTGGGAQHF
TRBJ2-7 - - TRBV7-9 TGTGCCAGCAGCTTACAGGAACAGGGGAGGGAGCAGTACTTC CASSLQEQGREQYF
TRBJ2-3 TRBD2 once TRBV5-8 TGTGCCAGCAGCTTGGGGGGGACTAGCGGCCTCACAGATACGCAGTATTTT CASSLGGTSGLTDTQYF
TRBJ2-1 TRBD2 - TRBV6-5 TGTGCCAGCAGTTTCGGACTAGCGGGGGAGGGTGAGCAGTTCTTC CASSFGLAGEGEQFF